The next 18 T cell receptor beta chains were all read from a single sample in a study of response to subunit inactivated influenza vaccine. TCRdb fed the RT-PCR reads into MiXCR, producing one record per CDR3 protein. The sample gives some 520,000 distinct CDR3 sequences, 16% of which show up once; 2.5% to 3.5% is in the top ten. This material consisted of CD4+ T cells sorted from PBMCs, taken less than 25 months after vaccination. The receptor set was obtained from a man in his fifties or sixties who received an inactivated influenza vaccine.

This clonotype was recorded at least ten times. The rearrangement links TRBV7-2 to TRBJ2-1, with TRBD2 identical over 10 bases. Trimming at V came to 0 bases and at J to 11 bases, leaving 4 bases not matched to a gene. In germline, CDR1 is SGHTA, CDR2 FQGNSA. This CDR3 has 14 amino acids. The CDR3 is CASSLASSGGQQFF. The CDR3, as DNA: TGTGCCAGCAGCTTAGCTTCTAGCGGGGGCCAGCAGTTCTTC.

In its sample, this clonotype was seen many times. The chain has TRBV7-2 and TRBJ2-1, with 9 bases matching TRBD2. Germline lookup yields CDR1 SGHTA and CDR2 FQGNSA. The CDR3 has 14 amino acids. Germline trimming cut 3 bases from V and 6 bases from J; bases unmatched to any gene: 3. CDR3 residues: CASSFGLAINEQFF. The CDR3 DNA reads as TGTGCCAGCAGCTTCGGACTAGCGATCAATGAGCAGTTCTTC. Using reference TRBV7-2 and TRBJ2-1 for the parts outside the CDR3, the full variable domain is GAGVSQSPSNKVTEKGKDVELRCDPISGHTALYWYRQSLGQGLEFLIYFQGNSAPDKSGLPSDRFSAERTGGSVSTLTIQRTQQEDSAVYLCASSFGLAINEQFFGPGTRLTVL.

This clonotype appeared a few times. This chain joins TRBV29-1 and TRBJ2-7; 7 bases match TRBD1. Germline V gives CDR1 SQVTM, CDR2 ANQGSEA. The CDR3 extends over 13 amino acids. V was pared by 7 bases and J by 5 bases, with 11 bases of the junction left unmatched. CDR3 residues: CSARQGEVNEQYF. CDR3 sequence (DNA): TGCAGCGCGCGACAGGGTGAGGTTAACGAGCAGTACTTC.

The chain recombines TRBV12-3 or TRBV12-4 with TRBJ1-6; the match to TRBD1 covers 10 bases. Trimming at V came to 4 bases and at J to 4 bases, leaving 4 bases not matched to a gene. The CDR3 is 16 amino acids. The CDR3 protein is CASSSGTGAYNSPLHF. The DNA for the CDR3 is TGTGCCAGCAGTTCCGGGACAGGGGCGTATAATTCACCCCTCCACTTT.

This clonotype was seen a few times. The rearrangement joins TRBV4-3 to TRBJ1-4; D is uncertain. Trimming removed 0 bases from V and 4 bases from J, with 9 bases in between. Germline-derived CDR1 and CDR2 are LGHNA and YSLEER. The CDR3 has 15 residues. CDR3 sequence (DNA): TGCGCCAGCAGCCAAGATTTGGCCTATAATGAAAAACTGTTTTTT. Encoded protein: CASSQDLAYNEKLFF.

This clonotype was counted ten times or more. V gene TRBV28 combines with J gene TRBJ2-1; the D is unclear. The length of the CDR3 is 12 residues. Germline CDR1 is MDHEN and CDR2 is SYDVKM. The V end was cut by 6 bases, the J end by 10 bases, with 13 bases between. DNA for the CDR3: TGTGCCAGCAGGCCCTTACTACGAGAGCAGTTCTTC. It yields the protein CASRPLLREQFF.

This clonotype was counted only a few times. The V and J genes are TRBV3-1 and TRBJ2-2, with D possibly matching TRBD1 (7 bases). CDR1 and CDR2 from the germline V gene are LGHDT and YNNKEL (reference sequence). This CDR3 has 17 residues. Between the trimmed V and J ends, which lost 0 bases and 5 bases, there was a span of 16 bases. CDR3 DNA: TGTGCCAGCAGCCAAGATGGAGGGGGCCCTGAGACCGGGGAGCTGTTTTTT. It codes for CASSQDGGGPETGELFF.

The rearrangement links TRBV5-5 to TRBJ2-7; 10 bases map to TRBD1. There are 15 residues in the CDR3. J lost 2 bases, V lost 0 bases, and 2 bases had no gene match. Per the germline V gene, CDR1 is SGHKS and CDR2 is YYEKEE (reference sequence). The CDR3 DNA follows: TGTGCCAGCAGCTTGGGCGGGACAGGGGCCTACGAGCAGTACTTC. It yields the protein CASSLGGTGAYEQYF. Combining the CDR3 with reference TRBV5-5 and TRBJ2-7 gives the whole variable domain DAGVTQSPTHLIKTRGQQVTLRCSPISGHKSVSWYQQVLGQGPQFIFQYYEKEERGRGNFPDRFSARQFPNYSSELNVNALLLGDSALYLCASSLGGTGAYEQYFGPGTRLTVT.

This clonotype has a count of ten or more. The rearrangement links TRBV20-1 to TRBJ2-7; the match to TRBD2 covers 8 bases. J was trimmed by 4 bases and V by 6 bases; bases with no gene match: 11. Germline CDR1 and CDR2: DFQATT and SNEGSKA (reference sequence). The CDR3 runs to 14 residues. This chain's CDR3 is CSANGWSGGYEQYF. In DNA, the CDR3 is TGCAGTGCGAACGGCTGGAGCGGGGGATACGAGCAGTACTTC.

This clonotype was recorded a few times. The CDR3 DNA reads as TGCGCCAGCAGCTTGGAGGGGAGTGGAGAGACCCAGTACTTC. This sequence encodes CASSLEGSGETQYF. The V gene is TRBV5-1, the J gene TRBJ2-5, with D possibly called TRBD1 or TRBD2 (5 bases each). Deletions cut 0 bases from V and 4 bases from J, with 10 bases between. There are 14 residues in the CDR3. Germline lookup yields CDR1 SGHRS and CDR2 YFSETQ.

This clonotype was seen a few times. This sequence joins TRBV4-2 and TRBJ2-1; 11 bases map to TRBD2. With 0 bases clipped from V and 10 bases from J, the junction kept 8 bases outside the gene matches. Germline loops: CDR1 LGHNA, CDR2 YNFKEQ. This CDR3 has 16 residues. The CDR3, as DNA: TGTGCCAGCAGCCAAGAGGAAACTAGCGGGGGCCCCGAGCAGTTCTTC. It encodes CASSQEETSGGPEQFF.

The rearrangement uses TRBV5-1 and TRBJ2-1; 7 bases align to TRBD1. The CDR3 has 14 amino acids. The germline V gene encodes CDR1 SGHRS and CDR2 YFSETQ. V lost 4 bases to trimming and J lost 6 bases; unmatched junction nucleotides: 7. CDR3 bases: TGCGCCAGCAGCACCGGAGACAGGGTCAATGAGCAGTTCTTC. Protein: CASSTGDRVNEQFF.

This clonotype was counted only a few times. The genes are TRBV12-3 or TRBV12-4 and TRBJ2-3, with D uncertain. The V end lost 7 bases, the J end lost 4 bases, and 18 bases lay between the germline ends. The CDR3 loop spans 15 amino acids. CDR3 region: CASTAQAARADTQYF. DNA of the CDR3: TGTGCCAGCACCGCCCAGGCGGCAAGGGCAGATACGCAGTATTTT.

This clonotype appeared many times. The V call is TRBV12-3 or TRBV12-4, the J call TRBJ2-1; D is perhaps TRBD2 (6 bases). V lost 2 bases and J 5 bases, leaving 7 bases between the germline ends. This CDR3 has 13 amino acids. CDR3 loop: CASSLRRDNEQFF. CDR3 DNA sequence: TGTGCCAGCAGTTTAAGGAGGGACAATGAGCAGTTCTTC.

The V and J genes are TRBV4-2 and TRBJ2-2; 10 nucleotides agree with TRBD2. The CDR3 runs to 16 residues. The V gene end was trimmed by 4 bases and the J gene end by 7 bases; junction bases not matched to a gene: 9. Germline values: CDR1 LGHNA, CDR2 YNFKEQ. CDR3 protein: CASSPLAGLKFGELFF. CDR3 in DNA: TGTGCCAGCAGCCCACTAGCGGGGCTTAAGTTCGGGGAGCTGTTTTTT.

This clonotype was picked up many times. V gene TRBV5-1 combines with J gene TRBJ2-2; 8 nucleotides match TRBD2. V shed 5 bases and J 4 bases; nucleotides not matched to a gene: 7. CDR1 is SGHRS, CDR2 YFSETQ, per germline. This CDR3 is built from 15 residues. CDR3 sequence (DNA): TGCGCCAGCAGTCTAGGACTAGCTCCCACCGGGGAGCTGTTTTTT. Amino acid sequence: CASSLGLAPTGELFF.

This clonotype was seen more than once but under ten times. The chain is built from TRBV20-1 and TRBJ2-5, with 8 bases that match TRBD1. This CDR3 has 14 amino acids. V was pared by 4 bases and J by 2 bases, with 6 bases of the junction left unmatched. Germline V gives CDR1 DFQATT, CDR2 SNEGSKA (reference sequence). The CDR3 DNA reads as TGCAGTGCTACCCGCAGGGGGCTGCAAGAGACCCAGTACTTC. This encodes CSATRRGLQETQYF.

Details on this clonotype: A much larger clonotype is one base distant, so this may be a read error. V and J are TRBV12-3 or TRBV12-4 and TRBJ2-1; weak D call: TRBD2 (5 bases). Trimming removed 6 bases from V and 12 bases from J, with 12 bases in between. CDR3 length equals 11 residues. CDR3 coding DNA: TGTGCCAGCAGCTCTGAGGGTGGGCAGTTCTTC. As protein: CASSSEGGQFF.